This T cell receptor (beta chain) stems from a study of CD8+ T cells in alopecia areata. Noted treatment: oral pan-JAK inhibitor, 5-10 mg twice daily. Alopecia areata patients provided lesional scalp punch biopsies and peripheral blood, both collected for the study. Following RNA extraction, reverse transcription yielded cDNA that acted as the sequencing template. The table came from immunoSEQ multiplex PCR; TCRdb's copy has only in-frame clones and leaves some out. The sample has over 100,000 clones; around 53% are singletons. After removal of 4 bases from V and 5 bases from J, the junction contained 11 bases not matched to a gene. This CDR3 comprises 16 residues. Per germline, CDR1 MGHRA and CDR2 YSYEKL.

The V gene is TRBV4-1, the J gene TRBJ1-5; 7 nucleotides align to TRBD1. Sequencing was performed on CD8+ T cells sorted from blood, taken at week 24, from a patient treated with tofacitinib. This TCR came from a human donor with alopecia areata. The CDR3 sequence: CASSPPGTGVHQPQHF. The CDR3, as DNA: TGCGCCAGCAGCCCCCCCGGAACAGGGGTCCATCAGCCCCAGCATTTT.